This T cell receptor (beta chain) derives from a study of identical twins. One entry per CDR3 protein results from TCRdb running MiXCR on the 5' RACE reads. Among a few hundred thousand distinct CDR3 sequences, more than 9.5% were seen once, and the ten largest hold about 3.9%. Among all donors, each was a healthy Caucasian. Germline CDR1 and CDR2: DFQATT and SNEGSKA (reference sequence). The CDR3 has 15 amino acids. The V end lost 6 bases, the J end lost 0 bases, and 16 bases lay between the germline ends. These data also featured in a second study, about yellow fever vaccine responses in identical twins.

The source material was memory (CD45RO+) T cells sorted from blood. The chain is built from TRBV20-1 and TRBJ2-3, with TRBD1 as a possible D gene (6 bases). The TCR was taken from a woman in her late teens or twenties in good health. This CDR3 is CSALDRTPSTDTQYF. CDR3 bases: TGCAGTGCCCTCGACAGGACCCCTAGCACAGATACGCAGTATTTT.